These 21 T cell receptor beta chains share one sample of origin, sequenced in a study of shared T cell receptors in the human thymus. TCRdb's copy holds only in-frame clones and misses some; the assay was immunoSEQ multiplex PCR. The sample contains roughly 700,000 clones, 88% of which appear only once. These data also formed part of another study, on human thymus T cells.

Sequenced material: thymocytes. These receptor sequences come from a boy younger than two with a congenital heart defect.

The chain employs TRBV7-6 and TRBJ2-1; the D gene is possibly TRBD2 (6 bases). The CDR3 runs 14 residues. Trimming took off 5 bases at V and 5 bases at J, with 13 bases between the two ends. Germline-derived CDR1 and CDR2 are SGHVS and FNYEAQ. The CDR3 nucleotides read TGTGCCAGCAGCCATCGGGGGAATGACAATGAGCAGTTCTTC. It is translated as CASSHRGNDNEQFF.

CDR3 region: CASRKQGGGNTIYF. CDR3 in DNA: TGTGCCAGCAGGAAACAGGGGGGTGGAAACACCATATATTTT. The genes are TRBV2 and TRBJ1-3, with 8 bases aligning to TRBD1. Germline V lookup: CDR1 SNHLY, CDR2 FYNNEI. The CDR3 length is 14 residues. Trimming removed 6 bases from V and 3 bases from J; junction bases left unmatched: 4.

This clone has just one count. This chain uses TRBV28 with TRBJ2-5; D might be TRBD1 (6 bases). Per the germline V gene, CDR1 is MDHEN and CDR2 is SYDVKM. The germline V and J ends were trimmed by 6 bases and 13 bases, with 18 bases remaining between them. The CDR3 loop spans 12 amino acids. CDR3 region: CASSPIDRYRYF. Written as DNA, the CDR3 is TGTGCCAGCAGCCCCATTGACAGGTACCGGTACTTC.

This clone has just a few counts. The V and J genes are TRBV7-3 and TRBJ1-3; D ambiguous. Germline loops: CDR1 SGHTA, CDR2 FQGTGA. CDR3 length: 16 residues. V was trimmed by 5 bases and J by 0 bases, leaving 14 bases between them. This CDR3 is CASSKSADSSGNTIYF. CDR3 DNA sequence: TGTGCCAGCAGCAAAAGCGCAGACTCCTCTGGAAACACCATATATTTT.

This clone appeared once. The chain employs TRBV5-6 and TRBJ2-7; TRBD1 matches at 8 bases. V shed 1 base and J 6 bases; nucleotides not matched to a gene: 15. CDR1 SGHDT and CDR2 YYEEEE come from the germline V gene. This CDR3 has 17 residues. The CDR3 loop is CASSLTWTGFGVGEQYF. The CDR3 nucleotides read TGTGCCAGCAGCTTGACCTGGACAGGGTTTGGGGTTGGCGAGCAGTACTTC.

V is TRBV2 and J is TRBJ2-5; possibly TRBD2 for D (6 bases). This CDR3 contains 17 residues. Germline V gene data show CDR1 as SNHLY and CDR2 as FYNNEI. With 0 bases removed from V and 5 bases from J, the gap between germline ends came to 19 bases. CDR3 sequence (DNA): TGTGCCAGCAGTGAAGCGACGCTTCTTGGGGGGTGGGAGACCCAGTACTTC. Translating gives CASSEATLLGGWETQYF.

This chain connects TRBV4-3 to TRBJ2-7, with a weak D call TRBD1 (5 bases). Germline CDR1 LGHNA, CDR2 YSLEER. V dropped 5 bases and J dropped 2 bases, with 28 bases sitting between them. The CDR3 has 19 residues. CDR3 sequence reads: CASSLGAPEKPIKTYEQYF. The CDR3 coding sequence is TGCGCCAGCAGCTTAGGGGCGCCCGAAAAGCCTATCAAAACCTACGAGCAGTACTTC.

V gene TRBV15 combines with J gene TRBJ2-1; D possibly corresponds to TRBD2 (6 bases). V was trimmed by 2 bases and J by 0 bases, leaving 11 bases between them. The CDR3 length is 16 residues. Germline loops: CDR1 LNHNV, CDR2 YYDKDF (reference sequence). Here the CDR3 DNA reads TGTGCCACCAGCAGACCCCGGAGGGACTCCTACAATGAGCAGTTCTTC. Translation: CATSRPRRDSYNEQFF.

This chain joins TRBV29-1 and TRBJ2-1; a possible D gene is TRBD2 (6 bases). The CDR3 runs to 14 residues. Germline CDR1 reads SQVTM; CDR2 reads ANQGSEA. The ends were cut back, 0 bases at V and 7 bases at J, with 13 bases in the middle. CDR3 nucleotide sequence: TGCAGCGTTGAAGAGCGGGACGGGTCGAATGAGCAGTTCTTC. This translates into CSVEERDGSNEQFF.

The rearrangement uses TRBV4-3 and TRBJ2-7, with 10 bases identical to TRBD2. V lost 1 base, J lost 2 bases, and 2 bases stayed unmatched. This CDR3 contains 15 residues. Germline loops: CDR1 LGHNA, CDR2 YSLEER. The CDR3 region is CASSQGTSGAYEQYF. The CDR3 DNA sequence: TGCGCCAGCAGCCAAGGGACTAGCGGAGCCTACGAGCAGTACTTC.

V usage is TRBV11-3 and J usage is TRBJ1-1; 11 bases map to TRBD1. Looked up from germline, CDR1 is SGHNT and CDR2 is YENEEA. The CDR3 length is 12 residues. The V gene end was trimmed by 5 bases and the J gene end by 9 bases; junction bases not matched to a gene: 2. The CDR3 loop reads CASSRTGGKAFF. The CDR3 DNA is TGTGCCAGCAGCAGGACAGGGGGCAAAGCTTTCTTT.

The chain joins TRBV6-1 to TRBJ2-7, with a tentative D call TRBD2 (6 bases). Per germline, CDR1 MNHNS and CDR2 SASEGT. V lost 1 base, J lost 1 base, and 20 bases lay in between. The CDR3 is 18 amino acids. CDR3 in amino acids: CASSEGGVSGPPSYEQYF. As DNA, the CDR3 is TGTGCCAGCAGTGAAGGTGGGGTAAGCGGGCCCCCATCCTACGAGCAGTACTTC.

The chain uses TRBV27 and TRBJ2-1; TRBD2 matches 7 bases. Germline loops: CDR1 MNHEY, CDR2 SMNVEV (reference sequence). The CDR3 contains 16 residues. V gave up 3 bases and J gave up 8 bases; unmatched junction bases: 13. The CDR3: CASSLGTAGVEDEQFF. DNA of the CDR3: TGTGCCAGCAGTTTGGGTACGGCGGGAGTGGAGGATGAGCAGTTCTTC.

The chain couples TRBV10-3 to TRBJ2-3; no firm D call. The CDR3 spans 13 residues. Per the germline V gene, CDR1 is ENHRY and CDR2 is SYGVKD. V was trimmed by 10 bases and J by 0 bases, leaving 11 bases between them. The CDR3 sequence is CATLSPSTDTQYF. The CDR3 DNA follows: TGTGCCACACTTTCCCCTAGCACAGATACGCAGTATTTT.

The chain links TRBV28 to TRBJ2-3; D is perhaps TRBD2 (5 bases). Germline values: CDR1 MDHEN, CDR2 SYDVKM. CDR3 length equals 15 residues. V was shortened by 3 bases and J by 5 bases, with 15 bases between the two germline ends. CDR3 region: CASSFGNLAGDTQYF. The CDR3 DNA reads TGTGCCAGCAGTTTCGGAAACCTTGCGGGAGATACGCAGTATTTT.

Comment on this clone: One junction end disagrees with the germline gene, perhaps due to a read error. This specimen includes other DNA sequences encoding the same CDR3. The CDR3 is CASSYPGQGEAFF. The CDR3 region has the DNA TGTGCTAGCAGTTACCCCGGACAGGGTGAAGCTTTCTTT. The chain couples TRBV6-5 to TRBJ1-1, with 8 positions matching TRBD1. In germline, CDR1 is MNHEY, CDR2 SVGAGI. CDR3 length: 13 amino acids.

The chain carries TRBV5-6 and TRBJ2-5; tentatively, D is TRBD2 (7 bases). The CDR3 is 15 residues long. The germline V gene encodes CDR1 SGHDT and CDR2 YYEEEE. V was cut by 1 base and J by 5 bases, with 15 bases left in between. This chain's CDR3 is CASSLREGQGETQYF. In DNA, the CDR3 is TGTGCCAGCAGCTTGAGGGAGGGCCAGGGGGAGACCCAGTACTTC.

Details on this clone: Different DNA sequences within this sample yield the same CDR3. The chain recombines TRBV20-1 with TRBJ1-1; no clear D. The germline gives CDR1 DFQATT, CDR2 SNEGSKA (reference sequence). This CDR3 is 11 amino acids long. Trimming shortened V by 4 bases and J by 0 bases, and 3 bases separated the two germline ends. The CDR3 bases are TGCAGTGCTACGGTGAACACTGAAGCTTTCTTT. Encoded protein: CSATVNTEAFF.

This chain joins TRBV27 and TRBJ2-1; D is ambiguous. The V end was cut by 6 bases, the J end by 0 bases, with 12 bases between. The CDR3 runs to 15 residues. Germline CDR1 and CDR2: MNHEY and SMNVEV (reference sequence). CDR3 bases: TGTGCCAGCAGCCAACTCACGAGCTCCTACAATGAGCAGTTCTTC. It specifies CASSQLTSSYNEQFF.

The rearrangement links TRBV6-1 to TRBJ1-5, with 7 bases identical to TRBD1. V was pared by 5 bases and J by 8 bases, with 12 bases of the junction left unmatched. The length of the CDR3 is 15 residues. Germline values: CDR1 MNHNS, CDR2 SASEGT. The CDR3 loop reads CASSPRTGLWEPQHF. The CDR3 DNA follows: TGTGCCAGCAGTCCCCGGACAGGTCTATGGGAGCCCCAGCATTTT.

This chain joins TRBV27 and TRBJ2-1; 11 bases agree with TRBD2. Germline lookup yields CDR1 MNHEY and CDR2 SMNVEV (reference sequence). V gave up 5 bases and J gave up 2 bases; unmatched junction bases: 14. The CDR3 is made up of 19 amino acids. The CDR3 nucleotides are TGTGCCAGCAGTCCACTATTCCCCGGGACTAGCGGACCCTACAATGAGCAGTTCTTC. Translated, it gives CASSPLFPGTSGPYNEQFF.